The T cell receptor beta chain under discussion was sequenced for a study of blood T cell repertoires in COVID-19. For the study at large: The origin of the acute and convalescent COVID-19 samples was the United States, Italy and Spain. T cells, B-cell-depleted T cells, or PBMCs supplied cDNA or gDNA.

This CDR3 is 15 amino acids long. Germline V gene data show CDR1 as SGHNT and CDR2 as YYREEE (reference sequence). V was pared by 0 bases and J by 10 bases, with 6 bases of the junction left unmatched. This clone came up once. In the original processing: Cell counts per sample came from amplifying reference gene primers. The method was immunoSEQ multiplex PCR; TCRdb's version includes in-frame clones alone and lacks a portion of them. V, J and clone size derive from that table, while D and trimming were established from the DNA sequence. Of 250,000 to 300,000 clones in the sample, 70% to 90% were seen once.

The genes are TRBV5-4 and TRBJ2-1; 11 bases map to TRBD2. The source of this sequence is a woman aged 30 to 39 who had recovered from COVID-19. The sequenced sample consisted of peripheral blood. As DNA, the CDR3 is TGTGCCAGCAGCTTGGTGCTAGCGGGGGGTCTCGAGCAGTTCTTC. Translating it yields CASSLVLAGGLEQFF.